These 7 T cell receptor beta chains share one sample of origin, sequenced in a study of cytomegalovirus exposure and HLA in healthy donors. PCR amplification relied on 60 Vbeta primers (plus 13 Jbeta primers). The repertoire was sequenced with immunoSEQ multiplex PCR; TCRdb's copy has only in-frame clones and lacks some. The table records some 140,000 clones, around 80% of them present only once. The specimen sequenced was PBMCs. These receptors were taken from a young woman in good health and CMV-seronegative.

This clone has only one observation. The rearrangement links TRBV30 to TRBJ2-1; perhaps TRBD2 as D (6 bases). V was clipped by 3 bases and J by 6 bases, with 12 bases between them. CDR1 and CDR2 from the germline V gene are GTSNPN and SVGIG (reference sequence). This CDR3 comprises 13 residues. The CDR3 spells CAWSAGLANEQFF. Here the CDR3 DNA reads TGTGCCTGGAGCGCGGGACTGGCCAATGAGCAGTTCTTC.

This sequence joins TRBV27 and TRBJ1-4, with D possibly being TRBD1 (5 bases). Germline assignment: CDR1 MNHEY and CDR2 SMNVEV (reference sequence). Trimming took 7 bases from V and 8 from J, leaving 11 bases between them. The CDR3 extends over 12 amino acids. The CDR3 sequence: CASKTGGEKLFF. DNA of the CDR3: TGTGCCAGCAAAACCGGGGGAGAAAAACTGTTTTTT.

This chain joins TRBV18 and TRBJ2-1, with 9 bases identical to TRBD1. The CDR3 loop spans 15 amino acids. Trimming took 6 bases from V and 3 from J; bases not matched to a gene: 6. Germline values: CDR1 KGHSH, CDR2 LQKENI. CDR3 in amino acids: CASSPRTGVYNEQFF. In DNA, the CDR3 is TGTGCCAGCTCCCCTCGGACAGGGGTCTACAATGAGCAGTTCTTC.

The chain joins TRBV29-1 to TRBJ1-2, with TRBD1 matching 8 bases. The CDR3 is 12 amino acids. Germline CDR1 and CDR2: SQVTM and ANQGSEA. With V trimmed by 6 bases and J by 5 bases, 5 bases remained unmatched. CDR3 in amino acids: CSVTQGGYGYTF. The DNA of the CDR3 is TGCAGCGTGACACAGGGGGGATATGGCTACACCTTC.

V and J are TRBV29-1 and TRBJ1-1; D remains unclear. V lost 7 bases, J lost 1 base, and 16 bases lay in between. Germline V gene sequence: CDR1 SQVTM, CDR2 ANQGSEA. The CDR3 loop spans 14 amino acids. CDR3 DNA: TGCAGCGCCTCTTGGTCCCCCGGGAACACTGAAGCTTTCTTT. This encodes CSASWSPGNTEAFF. Full variable domain (rest looked up from reference TRBV29-1 and TRBJ1-1): SAVISQKPSRDICQRGTSLTIQCQVDSQVTMMFWYRQQPGQSLTLIATANQGSEATYESGFVIDKFPISRPNLTFSTLTVSNMSPEDSSIYLCSASWSPGNTEAFFGQGTRLTVV.

The V call is TRBV30, the J call TRBJ1-2; maybe TRBD1 (5 bases). V lost 3 bases and J 4 bases, leaving 12 bases between the germline ends. Germline values: CDR1 GTSNPN, CDR2 SVGIG (reference sequence). This CDR3 spans 13 amino acids. CDR3: CAWSPDSLYGYTF. CDR3 nucleotides: TGTGCCTGGAGCCCCGACAGTCTCTATGGCTACACCTTC.

This clone was detected only a few times. The chain joins TRBV30 to TRBJ2-7; maybe TRBD1 (6 bases). Germline CDR1 and CDR2: GTSNPN and SVGIG (reference sequence). V was shortened by 1 base and J by 11 bases, with 24 bases between the two germline ends. CDR3 length: 15 residues. The CDR3 DNA is TGTGCCTGGAGTGAAAAGGACAGCGAGTCTACGAGCAAGTACTTC. Amino acids: CAWSEKDSESTSKYF.